Shown below are 9 T cell receptor beta chains from a single sample sequenced in a study of T cells in Graves' hyperthyroidism and ophthalmopathy. TCR beta CDR3 sequences were amplified from RNA transcripts. First-round RT-PCR of the TCR CDR3 relied on the HTBI primer set. TCRdb ran MiXCR on the multiplex PCR reads and lists one entry per CDR3 protein. The table shows some 360,000 distinct CDR3 sequences, with over 11% occurring only once. The sequenced sample consisted of blood. Receptor source: a woman in her sixties or seventies with Graves' hyperthyroidism.

This clonotype was seen repeatedly, ten times or more. The chain uses TRBV2 and TRBJ1-1; D not certain. The germline V and J ends were trimmed by 7 bases and 1 base, with 10 bases remaining between them. Germline V lookup: CDR1 SNHLY, CDR2 FYNNEI. The CDR3 is 13 amino acids. As DNA, the CDR3 is TGTGCCAGCATGCGGGGAGGGAACACTGAAGCTTTCTTT. Translated: CASMRGGNTEAFF.

This clonotype was detected ten times or more. Written as DNA, the CDR3 is TGCAGTGCTCAACCCGGCGGAGAAGAGACCCAGTACTTC. Translation: CSAQPGGEETQYF. The V gene is TRBV20-1, the J gene TRBJ2-5; D call uncertain. Germline CDR1 DFQATT, CDR2 SNEGSKA (reference sequence). Trimming stripped 5 bases from V and 3 bases from J, with 13 bases between. The CDR3 is 13 amino acids.

This clonotype was counted only a few times. The V and J genes are TRBV30 and TRBJ2-1, with 7 bases aligning to TRBD2. J gave up 5 bases and V 0 bases, and 4 bases lay outside the gene matches. The CDR3 is made up of 14 amino acids. Germline lookup yields CDR1 GTSNPN and CDR2 SVGIG (reference sequence). This chain's CDR3 is CAWSVREANNEQFF. CDR3 nucleotides: TGTGCCTGGAGTGTACGGGAGGCTAACAATGAGCAGTTCTTC.

In this sample, this clonotype turned up many times. At one end, the junction sequence differs from germline, possibly due to a read error. The chain carries TRBV12-3 or TRBV12-4 and TRBJ2-5; 10 bases agree with TRBD2. There are 12 residues in the CDR3. In DNA form, the CDR3 reads TGTGCCAGCAGTTTTAAGCGGGAGGGCCGAAACTTC. It yields the protein CASSFKREGRNF.

Only a few counts were recorded for this clonotype. One base away lies a much larger clone, so this may be a sequencing read error. The chain combines TRBV20-1 with TRBJ2-1, with 11 positions matching TRBD2. This CDR3 spans 18 amino acids. Germline CDR1 reads DFQATT; CDR2 reads SNEGSKA (reference sequence). For the CDR3, the DNA is TGCAGTGCGATAACTAGCGGGAGTAAGGTTTGGGGCTACAATGAGCAGCTCTTC. Protein sequence: CSAITSGSKVWGYNEQLF.

In this sample, this clonotype turned up many times. This sequence joins TRBV20-1 and TRBJ2-7; the D gene is possibly TRBD1 (5 bases). The CDR3 is 15 amino acids. With 0 bases removed from V and 1 base from J, the gap between germline ends came to 13 bases. Germline V gene data show CDR1 as DFQATT and CDR2 as SNEGSKA (reference sequence). The CDR3 bases are TGCAGTGCTAGAGATCGAAAAAGGGGTTCCTACGAGCAGTACTTC. Translation gives CSARDRKRGSYEQYF.

There are a few counts of this clonotype. The rearrangement joins TRBV20-1 to TRBJ1-1, with D unresolved. Trimming cost V 0 bases and J 3 bases, with 8 bases left between them. Germline-derived CDR1 and CDR2 are DFQATT and SNEGSKA (reference sequence). The CDR3 extends over 13 amino acids. As DNA, the CDR3 is TGCAGTGCTAGAGATCGAGGGTACACTGAAGCTTTCTTT. Its translation: CSARDRGYTEAFF.

This clonotype occurred many times. V usage is TRBV27 and J usage is TRBJ2-5, with unresolved D. Germline values: CDR1 MNHEY, CDR2 SMNVEV (reference sequence). The CDR3 contains 14 residues. Trimming removed 0 bases from V and 3 bases from J, with 8 bases in between. CDR3: CASSLSGRKETQYF. CDR3 nucleotides: TGTGCCAGCAGTTTATCCGGCAGAAAAGAGACCCAGTACTTC.

Ten or more counts support this clonotype. The chain carries TRBV5-1 and TRBJ2-1; D ambiguous. The CDR3 sequence is 11 residues long. Germline lookup yields CDR1 SGHRS and CDR2 YFSETQ. The germline V and J ends were trimmed by 7 bases and 5 bases, with 7 bases remaining between them. CDR3 in amino acids: CASGTDNEQFF. CDR3 in DNA: TGCGCCAGCGGAACTGACAATGAGCAGTTCTTC.